One sample yielded the 19 T cell receptor beta chains listed below, sequenced in a study of T cell repertoires in cytomegalovirus infection. TCRdb reanalysed the reads using MiXCR and keeps one entry per CDR3 protein. The sample records about 130,000 distinct CDR3 sequences, about 24% being singletons. For these receptors, no antigen is known. Material: PBMCs, sequenced either directly or after in vitro stimulation (not recorded which). Receptors originate from a human donor in good health (CMV status not recorded). Some clones in this sample may be carry-over from other donors' samples.

This clonotype was seen repeatedly, ten times or more. The rearrangement links TRBV7-2 to TRBJ2-5; no reliable D call. Trimming removed 7 bases at V and 5 bases at J, with 14 bases between. The CDR3 contains 13 residues. In germline, CDR1 is SGHTA, CDR2 FQGNSA. The CDR3 bases are TGTGCCAGCAACCCCGACCGGCAGGAGACCCAGTACTTC. This sequence encodes CASNPDRQETQYF. Full variable domain (outside the CDR3, taken from reference TRBV7-2 and TRBJ2-5): GAGVSQSPSNKVTEKGKDVELRCDPISGHTALYWYRQSLGQGLEFLIYFQGNSAPDKSGLPSDRFSAERTGGSVSTLTIQRTQQEDSAVYLCASNPDRQETQYFGPGTRLLVL.

The chain has TRBV24-1 and TRBJ2-2, with D perhaps matching TRBD2 (7 bases). Germline CDR1 is KGHDR and CDR2 is SFDVKD. V lost 5 bases and J lost 4, with 19 bases in between. The CDR3 length is 17 residues. The CDR3 nucleotides read TGTGCCACCAGTGCCCCTTCGGGGGGCGTCGGCACCGGGGAGCTGTTTTTT. As protein: CATSAPSGGVGTGELFF.

This CDR3 is CASSGVAGGGDTQYF. The CDR3 DNA reads as TGTGCCAGTAGTGGCGTGGCGGGAGGAGGAGATACGCAGTATTTT. V and J are TRBV19 and TRBJ2-3; 8 bases are a match to TRBD2. There are 15 residues in the CDR3. CDR1 is LNHDA and CDR2 is SQIVND in the germline V gene (reference sequence). The trim removed 5 bases at V and 5 bases at J, leaving 9 bases unmatched.

This clonotype came up a few times. The V gene is TRBV7-8, the J gene TRBJ2-2; 9 nucleotides agree with TRBD1. The CDR3 covers 16 residues. The germline V gene encodes CDR1 SGHVS and CDR2 FQNEAQ. The V segment lost 5 bases and the J segment 4 bases; nucleotides outside the gene matches: 8. The CDR3 coding sequence is TGTGCCAGCAGCCCTAACAGGGGGCCGGGCACCGGGGAGCTGTTTTTT. It is translated as CASSPNRGPGTGELFF.

This sequence joins TRBV4-1 and TRBJ2-7; tentative D call: TRBD2 (6 bases). CDR1 and CDR2 from the germline V gene are MGHRA and YSYEKL. The CDR3 sequence is 15 residues long. V lost 1 base and J lost 1, with 11 bases in between. CDR3 residues: CASSQVGRGSYEQYV. In DNA form, the CDR3 reads TGCGCCAGCAGCCAAGTAGGGCGGGGATCCTACGAGCAGTACGTC.

This clonotype is deemed medium-sized. The chain employs TRBV6-2 or TRBV6-3 and TRBJ2-4, with a possible D match to TRBD2 (5 bases). V was pared by 7 bases and J by 1 base, with 11 bases between. This CDR3 has 14 residues. Germline values: CDR1 MNHEY, CDR2 SVGEGT. The CDR3 DNA is TGTGCCAGCACCCTGGACTCGGCCAAAAACATTCAGTACTTC. Protein product: CASTLDSAKNIQYF.

V is TRBV4-3 and J is TRBJ1-2, with 9 bases lining up with TRBD1. The CDR3 length is 14 residues. Germline assignment: CDR1 LGHNA and CDR2 YSLEER. Trimming removed 4 bases from V and 3 bases from J; junction bases left unmatched: 3. The CDR3 loop is CASSRDRDDYGYTF. The CDR3 region has the DNA TGCGCCAGCAGCCGGGACAGGGACGACTATGGCTACACCTTC.

Only a few counts were recorded for this clonotype. V usage is TRBV27 and J usage is TRBJ2-3; 11 positions match TRBD2. Germline-derived CDR1 and CDR2 are MNHEY and SMNVEV (reference sequence). This CDR3 has 17 residues. The junction had 16 bases not matched to a gene; V was cut back by 6 bases and J by 8 bases. CDR3 amino acids: CASSHTTSGRYSGTQYF. The CDR3 nucleotides are TGTGCCAGCAGCCATACAACTAGCGGGAGATACTCCGGTACGCAGTATTTT.

This clonotype was counted a single time. The chain has TRBV6-6 and TRBJ1-2; no clear D. Looked up from germline, CDR1 is MNHNY and CDR2 is SVGAGI (reference sequence). The CDR3 has 15 amino acids. V lost 0 bases and J lost 0, with 8 bases in between. In DNA, the CDR3 is TGTGCCAGCAGTTACTCTTGGGGAGCTAACTATGGCTACACCTTC. Its protein product is CASSYSWGANYGYTF.

Here the CDR3 DNA reads TGTGCCACCAGTGATTCAGTGAACACTGAAGCTTTCTTT. Its protein is CATSDSVNTEAFF. The chain recombines TRBV24-1 with TRBJ1-1, with D hard to call. The CDR3 loop spans 13 amino acids. Germline lookup yields CDR1 KGHDR and CDR2 SFDVKD. With 2 bases removed from V and 0 bases from J, the gap between germline ends came to 3 bases.

This clonotype occurred many times. This sequence joins TRBV7-2 and TRBJ1-2; D is undetermined. The germline V gene encodes CDR1 SGHTA and CDR2 FQGNSA. The V and J ends lost 2 bases and 8 bases respectively, with 12 bases between them. The CDR3 loop spans 13 amino acids. The CDR3: CASSLQGSGGYTF. The CDR3, as DNA: TGTGCCAGCAGCTTACAAGGGTCGGGGGGCTACACCTTC.

J is TRBJ2-2 and V is TRBV9; 8 bases are shared with TRBD1. This CDR3 comprises 15 residues. In germline, CDR1 is SGDLS, CDR2 YYNGEE. V lost 0 bases to trimming and J lost 7 bases; unmatched junction nucleotides: 5. CDR3 nucleotides: TGTGCCAGCAGCGTAGGGACAGGGCAGGGCGGGGAGCTGTTTTTT. Translated: CASSVGTGQGGELFF.

This clonotype appeared a few times. The rearrangement uses TRBV7-2 and TRBJ2-1; 7 bases line up with TRBD1. The germline V gene encodes CDR1 SGHTA and CDR2 FQGNSA. V dropped 4 bases and J dropped 4; count of bases not matched to a gene: 7. There are 15 residues in the CDR3. The CDR3 loop is CASSSGQERYNEQFF. The DNA of the CDR3 is TGTGCCAGCAGCTCAGGACAGGAGCGATACAATGAGCAGTTCTTC. Drawing the rest from reference TRBV7-2 and TRBJ2-1, the complete variable domain is GAGVSQSPSNKVTEKGKDVELRCDPISGHTALYWYRQSLGQGLEFLIYFQGNSAPDKSGLPSDRFSAERTGGSVSTLTIQRTQQEDSAVYLCASSSGQERYNEQFFGPGTRLTVL.

This clonotype was observed a few times. CDR3 coding DNA: TGTGCCAGCAGTTACGGACAGGGGAGAGCTTTCTTT. This sequence encodes CASSYGQGRAFF. The V and J genes are TRBV28 and TRBJ1-1, with 9 bases that match TRBD1. Germline lookup yields CDR1 MDHEN and CDR2 SYDVKM. V lost 4 bases to trimming and J lost 10 bases; unmatched junction nucleotides: 4. The CDR3 contains 12 residues.

The V and J genes are TRBV6-6 and TRBJ1-1; D is unresolved. V was shortened by 0 bases and J by 5 bases, with 13 bases between the two germline ends. CDR1 is MNHNY, CDR2 SVGAGI, per germline (reference sequence). The CDR3 loop spans 15 amino acids. The CDR3 sequence is CASSYSRSSLTEAFF. In nucleotides, the CDR3 is TGTGCCAGCAGTTACTCTCGCAGTAGTTTAACTGAAGCTTTCTTT.

The chain links TRBV10-3 to TRBJ2-4; 10 bases line up with TRBD2. Germline V gives CDR1 ENHRY, CDR2 SYGVKD. J gave up 8 bases and V 2 bases, and 9 bases lay outside the gene matches. This CDR3 spans 16 amino acids. The CDR3 region has the DNA TGTGCCATCAGTGAGCGTTTGGCTAGCGGGAGTGACATTCAGTACTTC. This gives the protein CAISERLASGSDIQYF.

This sequence joins TRBV4-1 and TRBJ1-4; maybe TRBD1 (5 bases). V shed 11 bases and J shed 8 bases, with 18 bases lying between them. Per germline, CDR1 MGHRA and CDR2 YSYEKL. The CDR3 loop spans 13 amino acids. CDR3 amino acids: CASRRIGGEKLFF. CDR3 DNA: TGCGCCTCCCGTAGGATCGGGGGGGAAAAACTGTTTTTT.

The rearrangement links TRBV6-6 to TRBJ1-5; D is perhaps TRBD1 (6 bases). The CDR3 runs 14 residues. Trimming shortened V by 2 bases and J by 4 bases, and 9 bases separated the two germline ends. Germline assignment: CDR1 MNHNY and CDR2 SVGAGI (reference sequence). The CDR3 region is CASSYTGQNQPQHF. DNA of the CDR3: TGTGCCAGCAGTTACACCGGACAGAATCAGCCCCAGCATTTT.

This clonotype was counted many times. This rearrangement joins TRBV7-2 to TRBJ1-6; D gene unclear. The CDR3 consists of 15 residues. Trimming pared 4 bases from V and 10 bases from J, leaving 17 bases between. Germline V gene data show CDR1 as SGHTA and CDR2 as FQGNSA. The CDR3 protein is CASSSLWEGYSPLHF. The CDR3 nucleotides are TGTGCCAGCAGCTCCCTCTGGGAGGGCTACTCACCCCTCCACTTT.